Listed below are T cell receptor beta chains from one sample, sequenced in a study of cytomegalovirus exposure and HLA in healthy donors. The method was immunoSEQ multiplex PCR; TCRdb's version includes in-frame clones alone and lacks a portion of them. Of around 71,000 clones listed, around 96% are singletons. Sequenced input: PBMCs. The receptors come from a man between 18 and 29 years old in good health and CMV-seropositive. The CDR3 runs from the conserved cysteine through the conserved F or W. The D gene is left open where the match is weak. A clone size is listed for some rows: how often the clone was seen (once, few, many), or a class if it is expanded.

J gene	clone size	V gene	D gene	CDR3 protein	CDR3 DNA
TRBJ2-7	NA	TRBV19	TRBD2	CASSKPRLAGVPYEQYF	TGTGCCAGTAGTAAACCACGTCTAGCGGGAGTCCCCTACGAGCAGTACTTC
TRBJ2-7	NA	TRBV10-3	TRBD2	CAISPTSGRDSYEQYF	TGTGCCATCAGCCCAACGAGCGGGAGGGACTCCTACGAGCAGTACTTC
TRBJ2-2	NA	TRBV4-1	TRBD2	CASSPGTSRVGELFF	TGCGCCAGCAGCCCCGGGACTAGTCGGGTCGGGGAGCTGTTTTTT
TRBJ2-3	NA	TRBV5-4	TRBD1	CASSLGTGLTDTQYF	TGTGCCAGCAGCTTAGGGACAGGGCTCACAGATACGCAGTATTTT
TRBJ1-1	NA	TRBV19	TRBD1	CASSIGGTALNTEAFF	TGTGCCAGTAGTATAGGGGGGACAGCCTTGAACACTGAAGCTTTCTTT
TRBJ2-2	once	TRBV7-7	NA	CASSLDSVYTGELFF	TGTGCTAGCAGCTTAGATAGCGTTTACACCGGGGAGCTGTTTTTT
TRBJ2-2	NA	TRBV19	TRBD2	CASSLAGYDTGELFF	TGTGCCAGTAGTCTAGCGGGGTACGACACCGGGGAGCTGTTTTTT
TRBJ2-7	NA	TRBV5-6	NA	CASSLFSYEQYF	TGTGCCAGCAGCTTGTTCAGCTACGAGCAGTACTTC
TRBJ1-2	NA	TRBV6-4	NA	CASSETSENYGYTF	TGTGCCAGCAGTGAGACTTCAGAGAACTATGGCTACACCTTC
TRBJ2-7	NA	TRBV9	NA	CASSVGGDVGEQYF	TGTGCCAGCAGCGTAGGGGGGGACGTAGGCGAGCAGTACTTC
TRBJ2-1	NA	TRBV4-2	TRBD2	CASSQVPSGGLHNEQFF	TGTGCCAGCAGCCAAGTGCCTAGCGGGGGTCTACACAATGAGCAGTTCTTC
TRBJ1-2	NA	TRBV29-1	NA	CSAPVAGNYGYTF	TGCAGCGCCCCGGTCGCGGGAAACTATGGCTACACCTTC
TRBJ2-7	NA	TRBV6-6	TRBD1	CASSLGPGQGHEQYF	TGTGCCAGCAGCCTAGGGCCGGGACAGGGACACGAGCAGTACTTC
TRBJ2-7	NA	TRBV11-2	TRBD2	CASSLDPGGAGMREQYF	TGTGCCAGCAGCTTAGACCCGGGGGGGGCAGGGATGAGAGAGCAGTACTTC
TRBJ2-2	NA	TRBV7-2	NA	CASSLLRDGELFF	TGTGCCAGCAGCTTATTGCGGGATGGGGAGCTGTTTTTT
TRBJ2-3	NA	TRBV27	NA	CAGIVGPGQNTDTQYF	TGTGCCGGAATTGTGGGGCCCGGACAGAACACAGATACGCAGTATTTT
TRBJ2-2	NA	TRBV11-2	TRBD2	CASSLVLAVVSGELFF	TGTGCCAGCAGCTTAGTACTAGCGGTTGTGTCCGGGGAGCTGTTTTTT
TRBJ2-3	once	TRBV9	NA	CASSDVAGLTDTQYF	TGTGCCAGCAGCGACGTTGCGGGGCTCACAGATACGCAGTATTTT
TRBJ1-3	NA	TRBV18	NA	CASSTTPPLTGNTIYF	TGTGCCAGCTCAACTACACCTCCTCTTACCGGAAACACCATATATTTT
TRBJ2-5	NA	TRBV9	TRBD1	CASSLGQGAETQYF	TGTGCCAGCAGCTTGGGACAGGGGGCAGAGACCCAGTACTTC
TRBJ1-1	NA	TRBV5-1	NA	CASSLAGRGPATEAFF	TGCGCCAGCAGCTTGGCCGGGAGGGGCCCCGCCACTGAAGCTTTCTTT
TRBJ2-5	NA	TRBV5-1	NA	CASSLAGGQETQYF	TGCGCCAGCAGCTTGGCCGGGGGCCAAGAGACCCAGTACTTC